A single sample gave rise to the 27 T cell receptor beta chains below, sequenced in a study of shared clonotypes between healthy human individuals (TCRdb year 2020). The library was produced with the immunoSEQ multiplex PCR assay. TCRdb stores this immuneACCESS table with in-frame sequences only. Part of the clones is absent; in the studies checked, under half of the shortfall reflects unresolved V genes, and no reason is known for the rest. Here the sample has approximately 1,500,000 clones; 98% occur a single time. The top ten hold roughly 0.42% of the sample. Sequencing input: naive CD4+ T cells sorted from blood. This specimen's cell subset or site label, per the study, means: CD45RA+ positively selected. Receptors were obtained from a man younger than 40 in good health.

The chain uses TRBV5-1 and TRBJ2-2; perhaps TRBD2 as D (7 bases). CDR3 length equals 15 residues. V was cut by 7 bases and J by 3 bases, with 16 bases left in between. CDR1 and CDR2 from the germline V gene are SGHRS and YFSETQ. In DNA, the CDR3 is TGCGCCAGCCTCGAAGGAGGGGGGGACACCGGGGAGCTGTTTTTT. Protein sequence: CASLEGGGDTGELFF.

The V gene is TRBV18, the J gene TRBJ2-1; 9 bases match TRBD1. CDR3 length: 16 residues. Germline V gene data show CDR1 as KGHSH and CDR2 as LQKENI. The V gene end was trimmed by 4 bases and the J gene end by 1 base; junction bases not matched to a gene: 5. CDR3 sequence: CASSRLQGASYNEQFF. CDR3 nucleotide sequence: TGTGCCAGCTCACGACTACAGGGGGCATCCTACAATGAGCAGTTCTTC.

J is TRBJ2-3 and V is TRBV5-1; a possible D gene is TRBD1 (6 bases). This CDR3 is built from 15 residues. Germline CDR1 is SGHRS and CDR2 is YFSETQ. The V end was cut by 4 bases, the J end by 2 bases, with 14 bases between. The CDR3 nucleotides read TGCGCCAGCAGCGCCGGACAGTTGATCACAGATACGCAGTATTTT. This encodes CASSAGQLITDTQYF.

This chain uses TRBV4-3 with TRBJ1-5; 7 nucleotides agree with TRBD1. CDR1 and CDR2 (germline): LGHNA, YSLEER. The CDR3 runs 16 residues. V lost 0 bases to trimming and J lost 4 bases; unmatched junction nucleotides: 6. This chain's CDR3 is CASSQDSRTGNQPQHF. Written as DNA, the CDR3 is TGCGCCAGCAGCCAAGATTCGCGGACAGGTAATCAGCCCCAGCATTTT.

The table lists this clone with a count of one. V is TRBV29-1 and J is TRBJ2-2; D possibly corresponds to TRBD1 (6 bases). The CDR3 length is 14 residues. The V and J ends lost 1 base and 0 bases respectively, with 6 bases between them. CDR1 SQVTM and CDR2 ANQGSEA come from the germline V gene. CDR3 protein: CSVEGDTNTGELFF. CDR3 bases: TGCAGCGTTGAAGGGGACACGAACACCGGGGAGCTGTTTTTT.

CDR3 loop: CASSPDPGGSTDTQYF. CDR3 coding DNA: TGCGCCAGCAGCCCGGATCCGGGAGGAAGCACAGATACGCAGTATTTT. The chain links TRBV5-1 to TRBJ2-3; 7 nucleotides line up with TRBD2. Germline V CDR1 and CDR2: SGHRS, YFSETQ. The CDR3 contains 16 residues. The ends lost 4 bases at V and 0 bases at J; junction bases unmatched: 8.

Notes on this clone: This sample includes further DNA sequences coding for the same CDR3. CDR3 in DNA: TGCGCCAGCAGCCTCGGGACCGAGACAGATACGCAGTATTTT. Encoded protein: CASSLGTETDTQYF. The chain carries TRBV5-1 and TRBJ2-3; tentatively, D is TRBD1 or TRBD2 (5 bases each). CDR3 length: 14 residues. Germline values: CDR1 SGHRS, CDR2 YFSETQ. V was pared by 4 bases and J by 3 bases, with 12 bases between.

The V call is TRBV11-2, the J call TRBJ1-2, with 8 bases that match TRBD1. The germline V gene has CDR1 SGHAT and CDR2 FQNNGV. The V segment lost 6 bases and the J segment 7 bases; nucleotides outside the gene matches: 7. The CDR3 consists of 13 residues. In DNA, the CDR3 is TGTGCCAGCAGGCCCAGGGGGCGCGGTGGCTACACCTTC. It translates to CASRPRGRGGYTF.

This clone has just one count. The CDR3 loop is CSVQQGAGELFF. The CDR3 coding sequence is TGCAGCGTTCAACAGGGAGCCGGGGAGCTGTTTTTT. The gene calls are TRBV29-1 and TRBJ2-2; D may be TRBD1 (6 bases). CDR1 is SQVTM, CDR2 ANQGSEA, per germline. V shed 5 bases and J shed 6 bases, with 10 bases lying between them. The CDR3 contains 12 residues.

The chain carries TRBV9 and TRBJ2-3; D is uncertain. Trimming pared 1 base from V and 4 bases from J, leaving 10 bases between. This CDR3 contains 14 residues. CDR1 is SGDLS and CDR2 is YYNGEE in the germline V gene. The CDR3, as DNA: TGTGCCAGCAGCGTATTGAGTTTCGCAGATACGCAGTATTTT. Its protein product is CASSVLSFADTQYF.

The J gene is TRBJ1-4, the V gene TRBV5-5; 9 bases fit TRBD1. The CDR3 has 16 residues. The ends lost 3 bases at V and 8 bases at J; junction bases unmatched: 11. Looked up from germline, CDR1 is SGHKS and CDR2 is YYEKEE (reference sequence). CDR3 residues: CASSSPDRGSPEKLFF. CDR3 DNA: TGTGCCAGCAGCTCACCCGACAGGGGGAGCCCCGAAAAACTGTTTTTT.

This clone occurred once. The V gene is TRBV19, the J gene TRBJ1-1; D is unresolved. The germline V gene has CDR1 LNHDA and CDR2 SQIVND (reference sequence). With 4 bases removed from V and 6 bases from J, the gap between germline ends came to 6 bases. The CDR3 spans 11 residues. The CDR3 region is CASSTGPEAFF. The CDR3 DNA is TGTGCCAGTAGTACTGGTCCTGAAGCTTTCTTT. Full variable domain (missing parts from reference TRBV19 and TRBJ1-1): DGGITQSPKYLFRKEGQNVTLSCEQNLNHDAMYWYRQDPGQGLRLIYYSQIVNDFQKGDIAEGYSVSREKKESFPLTVTSAQKNPTAFYLCASSTGPEAFFGQGTRLTVV.

This chain connects TRBV28 to TRBJ2-7, with D uncertain. The length of the CDR3 is 17 residues. Trimming stripped 3 bases from V and 1 base from J, with 19 bases between. In germline, CDR1 is MDHEN, CDR2 SYDVKM. The DNA for the CDR3 is TGTGCCAGCAGTTTTGGTCGCCTCGTTATGTTGTCCTACGAGCAGTACTTC. This encodes CASSFGRLVMLSYEQYF.

The chain recombines TRBV11-2 with TRBJ1-1; 9 positions agree with TRBD1. The V and J ends lost 2 bases and 3 bases, in that order; junction bases with no gene match: 16. The CDR3 sequence is 19 residues long. Germline V lookup: CDR1 SGHAT, CDR2 FQNNGV. CDR3 loop: CASSLFILGLQGAHTEAFF. The CDR3, as DNA: TGTGCCAGCAGCTTATTTATTCTGGGTTTACAGGGGGCGCACACTGAAGCTTTCTTT.

This chain links TRBV14 with TRBJ2-5; no definite D call. Trimming removed 0 bases at V and 5 bases at J, with 16 bases between. The germline V gene has CDR1 SGHDN and CDR2 FVKESK. CDR3 size: 16 residues. For the CDR3, the DNA is TGTGCCAGCAGCCAAGATCGGCGGATACATGGGGAGACCCAGTACTTC. Its translation is CASSQDRRIHGETQYF.

The V gene is TRBV6-5, the J gene TRBJ2-7, with D possibly being TRBD1 (6 bases). Trimming shortened V by 2 bases and J by 7 bases, and 21 bases separated the two germline ends. The CDR3 spans 16 residues. The V gene's germline CDR1 is MNHEY and CDR2 SVGAGI. The DNA of the CDR3 is TGTGCCAGCAGTTACCGCCCGACAGGAGAGTACGGAGAGCAGTACTTC. It encodes CASSYRPTGEYGEQYF.

The genes are TRBV7-2 and TRBJ2-7; D is perhaps TRBD2 (5 bases). This CDR3 has 15 amino acids. Deletions cut 3 bases from V and 0 bases from J, with 12 bases between. The germline CDR1 and CDR2 sequences are SGHTA and FQGNSA. CDR3 protein: CASSFLGLSSYEQYF. The DNA for the CDR3 is TGTGCCAGCAGCTTTTTAGGACTGAGCTCCTACGAGCAGTACTTC.

The rearrangement uses TRBV6-1 and TRBJ2-7, with TRBD2 matching 7 bases. Germline-derived CDR1 and CDR2 are MNHNS and SASEGT. The J segment lost 2 bases and the V segment lost 8 bases, leaving 12 bases of the junction unmatched. The CDR3 runs to 15 residues. CDR3 in DNA: TGTGCCAGCCATGATTACGGGAGGAAAACCTACGAGCAGTACTTC. Translated, it gives CASHDYGRKTYEQYF.

On this clone itself: Other DNA variants within this sample encode the same CDR3. This chain joins TRBV7-2 and TRBJ1-5; 9 bases fit TRBD1. This CDR3 is 14 amino acids long. The V and J ends lost 5 bases and 5 bases, in that order; junction bases with no gene match: 4. Germline V lookup: CDR1 SGHTA, CDR2 FQGNSA. DNA for the CDR3: TGTGCCAGCAGCACAAGGACAGGGGATCAGCCCCAGCATTTT. Protein product: CASSTRTGDQPQHF.

The V gene is TRBV6-5, the J gene TRBJ1-2, with no clear D. The CDR3 loop spans 15 amino acids. The germline gives CDR1 MNHEY, CDR2 SVGAGI. V was clipped by 1 base and J by 10 bases, with 19 bases between them. The CDR3 DNA reads TGTGCCAGCAGTTACTTCGAGGGTCCTTCTAGTCTCTACACCTTC. Amino acids: CASSYFEGPSSLYTF.

The chain combines TRBV30 with TRBJ1-1, with D hard to call. With 0 bases removed from V and 4 bases from J, the gap between germline ends came to 15 bases. The CDR3 runs to 15 residues. Germline-derived CDR1 and CDR2 are GTSNPN and SVGIG (reference sequence). In DNA form, the CDR3 reads TGTGCCTGGAGTGTACTTAGGGCGCTGGGCACTGAAGCTTTCTTT. The encoded protein is CAWSVLRALGTEAFF. The whole variable domain, remainder taken from reference TRBV30 and TRBJ1-1, is SQTIHQWPATLVQPVGSPLSLECTVEGTSNPNLYWYRQAAGRGLQLLFYSVGIGQISSEVPQNLSASRPQDRQFILSSKKLLLSDSGFYLCAWSVLRALGTEAFFGQGTRLTVV.

CDR3 nucleotides: TGTGCCAGCAGCTTGGCGAGGACAGGGGGAGAGACCCAGTACTTC. This gives the protein CASSLARTGGETQYF. This chain uses TRBV5-4 with TRBJ2-5; 10 nucleotides agree with TRBD1. There are 15 residues in the CDR3. In germline, CDR1 is SGHNT, CDR2 YYREEE (reference sequence). Trimming removed 0 bases from V and 4 bases from J; junction bases left unmatched: 3.

V usage is TRBV11-2 and J usage is TRBJ1-2; D is unresolved. This CDR3 is built from 11 residues. Germline CDR1 and CDR2: SGHAT and FQNNGV. The V gene lost 5 bases and the J gene lost 4 bases, with 5 bases spanning the gap. As DNA, the CDR3 is TGTGCCAGCAGCAATACCTATGGCTACACCTTC. As protein: CASSNTYGYTF.

The CDR3 loop reads CASGLVLGQGSGYSYGYTF. The CDR3 DNA sequence: TGTGCTAGTGGTTTGGTACTAGGACAGGGGTCCGGGTATAGCTATGGCTACACCTTC. The rearrangement links TRBV12-5 to TRBJ1-2; 9 bases map to TRBD1. CDR1 and CDR2 (germline): LGHNT, FRNRAP. J was trimmed by 4 bases and V by 0 bases; bases with no gene match: 15. The CDR3 is 19 residues long.

V gene TRBV6-6 combines with J gene TRBJ1-1; no clear D. CDR3 length equals 13 residues. The V gene's germline CDR1 is MNHNY and CDR2 SVGAGI (reference sequence). V lost 6 bases to trimming and J lost 0 bases, with 8 bases between them. The CDR3, as DNA: TGTGCCAGCAGCAAGGTCATGAACACTGAAGCTTTCTTT. This encodes CASSKVMNTEAFF.

This clone was found once. The V gene is TRBV11-3, the J gene TRBJ2-2; 8 bases map to TRBD1. J gave up 7 bases and V 5 bases, and 6 bases lay outside the gene matches. The germline CDR1 and CDR2 sequences are SGHNT and YENEEA. This CDR3 has 14 amino acids. In nucleotides, the CDR3 is TGTGCCAGCAGCCCCGGACAGGGCGTCGGGGAGCTGTTTTTT. It specifies CASSPGQGVGELFF.

As concerns this clone: Other DNA sequences within the sample encode an identical CDR3. J is TRBJ1-1 and V is TRBV5-1; D remains ambiguous. The CDR3 contains 13 residues. Per the germline V gene, CDR1 is SGHRS and CDR2 is YFSETQ. V lost 0 bases to trimming and J lost 2 bases, with 5 bases between them. The CDR3 here is CASSLDSNTEAFF. Written as DNA, the CDR3 is TGCGCCAGCAGCTTGGACAGTAACACTGAAGCTTTCTTT.